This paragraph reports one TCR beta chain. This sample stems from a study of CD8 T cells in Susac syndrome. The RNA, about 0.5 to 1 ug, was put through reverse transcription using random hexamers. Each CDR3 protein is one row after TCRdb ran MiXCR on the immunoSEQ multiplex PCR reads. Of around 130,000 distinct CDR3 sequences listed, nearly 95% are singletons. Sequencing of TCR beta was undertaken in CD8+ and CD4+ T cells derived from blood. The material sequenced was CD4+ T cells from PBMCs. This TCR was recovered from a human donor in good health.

DNA of the CDR3: TGTGCCAGCAGCCCCTCTAGAAGCTCCTACAATGAGCAGTTCTTC. It codes for CASSPSRSSYNEQFF. This sequence joins TRBV5-6 and TRBJ2-1, with unresolved D. This CDR3 comprises 15 residues. Trimming took off 4 bases at V and 0 bases at J, with 11 bases between the two ends. Germline V lookup: CDR1 SGHDT, CDR2 YYEEEE. Full variable domain (missing parts from reference TRBV5-6 and TRBJ2-1): DAGVTQSPTHLIKTRGQQVTLRCSPKSGHDTVSWYQQALGQGPQFIFQYYEEEERQRGNFPDRFSGHQFPNYSSELNVNALLLGDSALYLCASSPSRSSYNEQFFGPGTRLTVL.